The rows below give T cell receptor beta chains drawn from one sample of a study of blood T cell repertoires in COVID-19. Sequencing used immunoSEQ multiplex PCR; TCRdb keeps in-frame clones, though not all of them. The sample holds roughly 250,000 clones, about 90% seen once. The sample consisted of PBMCs or T cells enriched from blood (not recorded which). The receptors were sampled from a woman aged 30 to 39 with acute COVID-19. Each CDR3 is given with its conserved first and last residue. A D gene is named only where the DNA matches it firmly.

J: TRBJ1-6; V: TRBV27; D: TRBD1; CDR3: CASLGDRYSPLHF; DNA: TGTGCCTCGCTTGGGGACAGATATTCACCCCTCCACTTT
J: TRBJ2-7; V: TRBV29-1; D: TRBD2; CDR3: CSVGLAGGPSSYEQYF; DNA: TGCAGCGTCGGACTAGCGGGAGGCCCAAGCTCCTACGAGCAGTACTTC
J: TRBJ2-2; V: TRBV29-1; D: -; CDR3: CSALYRDKNTGELFF; DNA: TGCAGCGCCTTATACCGGGACAAGAACACCGGGGAGCTGTTTTTT
J: TRBJ1-1; V: TRBV28; D: -; CDR3: CASSHRALENTEAFF; DNA: TGTGCCAGCAGTCACAGGGCCCTTGAAAACACTGAAGCTTTCTTT
J: TRBJ1-1; V: TRBV7-9; D: TRBD1; CDR3: CASSLDRGWTEAFF; DNA: TGTGCCAGCAGCTTAGACAGGGGTTGGACTGAAGCTTTCTTT
J: TRBJ2-7; V: TRBV3-1/TRBV3-2; D: -; CDR3: CASSQAAYEQYF; DNA: TGTGCCAGCAGCCAAGCAGCCTACGAGCAGTACTTC
J: TRBJ1-1; V: TRBV6-2/TRBV6-3; D: -; CDR3: CASSFGLNTEAFF; DNA: TGTGCCAGCAGTTTCGGGTTGAACACTGAAGCTTTCTTT
J: TRBJ2-7; V: TRBV4-2; D: TRBD1; CDR3: CASSQDPTGGADEQYF; DNA: TGTGCCAGCAGCCAAGATCCAACAGGGGGCGCGGACGAGCAGTACTTC
J: TRBJ2-3; V: TRBV7-2; D: -; CDR3: CASSLWASVTRDTQYF; DNA: TGTGCCAGCAGCTTATGGGCTAGCGTAACGAGGGATACGCAGTATTTT
J: TRBJ1-1; V: TRBV5-1; D: -; CDR3: CASSTQTANTEAFF; DNA: TGCGCCAGCAGCACCCAGACAGCGAACACTGAAGCTTTCTTT